This T cell receptor (beta chain) derives from a study of blood T cell repertoires in COVID-19. For the study at large: PBMCs, B-cell-depleted T cells, or T cells were the source of the cDNA or gDNA that made up the material.

This CDR3 has 17 residues. V dropped 5 bases and J dropped 7 bases, with 24 bases sitting between them. The V gene's germline CDR1 is SGHAT and CDR2 FQNNGV. Sequencing was performed with immunoSEQ multiplex PCR; in TCRdb, only in-frame clones are kept and a portion is missing. The sample has under 350,000 clones, nearly 90% seen once. This clone was detected only a few times. The chain is built from TRBV11-2 and TRBJ1-3; D is perhaps TRBD1 (5 bases). Sequencing was carried out using peripheral blood. The TCR was taken from a woman aged 25-40 years with COVID-19, enrolled during active disease. CDR3: CASSVKAGSYRSNTIYF. The CDR3 DNA follows: TGTGCCAGCAGCGTCAAGGCCGGGAGTTACAGGAGTAACACCATATATTTT.